Listed below are T cell receptor beta chains from one sample, sequenced in a study of control samples from healthy donors and cancer patients. Data came from immunoSEQ multiplex PCR; TCRdb stores just in-frame clones and leaves some out. Of 100,000 to 150,000 clones listed, 80% to 95% are singletons. Sequenced material: blood. The receptors were sampled from a woman aged 50 to 60 in good health. The conserved cysteine and the conserved F or W are not part of the CDR3 here. Each record gives: V gene, D gene, CDR3 protein. The D gene is left open where the match is weak.

>TRBV19|.
ASSIRGPRRSPLH
>TRBV5-1|.
ASSSDSTDTQY
>TRBV28|TRBD1
ASSPHTGDGYGYT
>TRBV25-1|.
ASSGPVTEAF
>TRBV5-1|.
ASSLAGVTDARSGNTIY
>TRBV5-8|.
ASSQGYEQY
>TRBV30|TRBD1
AWSTLGQGSNQPQH
>TRBV29-1|TRBD2
SVIPGGRWEETQY
>TRBV27|.
ASSLGQNNSPLH
>TRBV14|.
ASSQDLGAGENIQY
>TRBV28|TRBD1
ASRWRGQAEAF
>TRBV29-1|.
SALVGSTDTQY
>TRBV12-3/TRBV12-4|TRBD2
ASMGGDADTQY
>TRBV11-2|.
ASSERDRGRQF
>TRBV2|TRBD2
ASSGRGLAAHNEQF
>TRBV11-2|TRBD1
ASSGQASGSYNEQF
>TRBV9|TRBD2
ASSDSGSRVPGELF
>TRBV9|.
ASSVDRNTEAF
>TRBV5-8|.
GFGQETQY
>TRBV2|.
ASSWGATNEKLF
>TRBV11-2|.
ASSLGWTEAF
>TRBV5-4|.
ASSHDGDEQF
>TRBV6-5|TRBD1
ASSTGTANTGELF
>TRBV30|.
AWSTSGQYGYT
>TRBV24-1|.
ATSEPDRFTDTQY
>TRBV18|TRBD1
ASSPQLPGTANTEAF
>TRBV5-1|TRBD2
ASKVGGSGRGDNEQF
>TRBV14|.
ASSPVFGSEKLF
>TRBV18|TRBD1
ASSPPRGRAEQETQY
>TRBV19|.
ASSVGGPNQPQH
>TRBV18|.
ASSPMGAAGNGYT
>TRBV7-2|.
ASSLLGISPDTQY
>TRBV3-1/TRBV3-2|.
ASSQDRRNEQF
>TRBV5-4|.
ASSLGGGSYNEQF
>TRBV19|.
ASSIGVGSRYGYT